The 25 T cell receptor beta chains reported below all come from one sample, sequenced in a study of blood T cells in healthy people across ages. With a J-beta primer mix and a sample-barcoded 5' primer, a second PCR ran 7 to 11 cycles. TCRdb re-called the 5' RACE reads through MiXCR, storing one row per CDR3 protein. The repertoire holds about 500,000 distinct CDR3 sequences, 20% to 30% seen once, with 8.7% in the top ten. This same sample was also taken into another study, of T cells of mothers and their children.

The sample taken for sequencing was blood. These TCRs come from a boy younger than 18 in good health.

The CDR3 sequence: CATDRGNEQFF. The CDR3 DNA reads TGTGCCACGGACAGGGGTAATGAGCAGTTCTTC. This chain connects TRBV6-1 to TRBJ2-1; 9 nucleotides line up with TRBD1. The CDR3 loop spans 11 amino acids. The V gene's germline CDR1 is MNHNS and CDR2 SASEGT. V gave up 10 bases and J gave up 7 bases; unmatched junction bases: 2.

This clonotype came up a few times. The chain combines TRBV20-1 with TRBJ1-5; D gene unclear. This CDR3 has 12 amino acids. V lost 5 bases and J 5 bases, leaving 10 bases between the germline ends. Germline CDR1 is DFQATT and CDR2 is SNEGSKA (reference sequence). DNA for the CDR3: TGCAGTGCTCATAGATGGGATCAGCCCCAGCATTTT. Translation gives CSAHRWDQPQHF.

This clonotype was counted a few times. The chain links TRBV6-2 or TRBV6-3 to TRBJ2-4; unclear D gene. This CDR3 spans 11 amino acids. Per germline, CDR1 MNHEY and CDR2 SVGEGT. V gave up 6 bases and J gave up 6 bases, with 6 bases separating them. The CDR3 DNA follows: TGTGCCAGCAGCCGGATAAACATTCAGTACTTC. Its translation is CASSRINIQYF.

The chain couples TRBV3-1 to TRBJ2-1; TRBD2 aligns across 8 bases. The CDR3 length is 15 residues. From germline, CDR1 is LGHDT and CDR2 YNNKEL (reference sequence). V shed 1 base, J shed 8 bases, and the junction held 7 bases outside the gene matches. The CDR3 bases are TGTGCCAGCAGCCAAGGTAGCGGGATCCCCTATGAGCAGTTCTTC. Amino acids: CASSQGSGIPYEQFF.

This clonotype was counted a few times. The J gene is TRBJ2-5, the V gene TRBV7-2, with D perhaps TRBD2 (6 bases). The J call may be incorrect, as the DNA end agrees better with TRBJ2-7. The CDR3 spans 15 residues. The V gene's germline CDR1 is SGHTA and CDR2 FQGNSA. The CDR3 region has the DNA TGTGCCAGCAGCCCGGGGGTTGGGGCCCCCTACGAGCAGTACTTC. It specifies CASSPGVGAPYEQYF.

The gene calls are TRBV15 and TRBJ1-5; D gene ambiguous. The CDR3 runs 12 residues. The germline CDR1 and CDR2 sequences are LNHNV and YYDKDF (reference sequence). V dropped 8 bases and J dropped 2 bases, with 7 bases sitting between them. For the CDR3, the DNA is TGTGCCACCGGTGACGGCAATCAGCCCCAGCATTTT. It encodes CATGDGNQPQHF.

V usage is TRBV12-3 or TRBV12-4 and J usage is TRBJ2-7; possible D gene TRBD1, 6 bases. Trimming cost V 5 bases and J 5 bases, with 16 bases left between them. The CDR3 is made up of 14 amino acids. The CDR3 loop is CASSKISGTHEQYF. CDR3 coding DNA: TGTGCCAGCAGTAAAATATCCGGGACACACGAGCAGTACTTC.

The chain uses TRBV9 and TRBJ1-2; 7 bases align to TRBD1. J was trimmed by 6 bases and V by 4 bases; bases with no gene match: 12. From germline, CDR1 is SGDLS and CDR2 YYNGEE. There are 15 residues in the CDR3. CDR3 in amino acids: CASSPKDRFFHGYTF. The CDR3 DNA reads TGTGCCAGCAGCCCGAAGGACAGGTTCTTCCATGGCTACACCTTC.

This clonotype was detected only once. The V gene is TRBV7-9, the J gene TRBJ2-2; D is undetermined. This CDR3 region has 15 residues. With 2 bases removed from V and 4 bases from J, the gap between germline ends came to 11 bases. Germline assignment: CDR1 SEHNR and CDR2 FQNEAQ (reference sequence). The CDR3 region is CASSLLGPITGELFF. For the CDR3, the DNA is TGTGCCAGCAGCTTACTGGGTCCCATCACCGGGGAGCTGTTTTTT.

The J gene is TRBJ1-1, the V gene TRBV28; TRBD1 aligns across 9 bases. V lost 4 bases to trimming and J lost 4 bases; unmatched junction nucleotides: 4. Germline V gene sequence: CDR1 MDHEN, CDR2 SYDVKM. This CDR3 has 14 amino acids. This CDR3 is CASSYRGLRTEAFF. CDR3 DNA sequence: TGTGCCAGCAGTTACAGGGGGCTGCGCACTGAAGCTTTCTTT.

This clonotype has a handful of counts. The chain is built from TRBV24-1 and TRBJ2-5; 9 bases line up with TRBD2. In germline, CDR1 is KGHDR, CDR2 SFDVKD. This CDR3 spans 12 amino acids. V lost 12 bases to trimming and J lost 5 bases; unmatched junction nucleotides: 6. Here the CDR3 DNA reads TGTGCCTCAGCGGGGGGCGAGGAGACCCAGTACTTC. Amino acid sequence: CASAGGEETQYF.

The gene calls are TRBV20-1 and TRBJ1-6, with a possible D match to TRBD1 (5 bases). Germline lookup yields CDR1 DFQATT and CDR2 SNEGSKA (reference sequence). The CDR3 extends over 15 amino acids. The V end was cut by 0 bases, the J end by 4 bases, with 10 bases between. The chain's CDR3 is CSAREIGGYNSPLHF. CDR3 nucleotides: TGCAGTGCTAGAGAAATTGGGGGGTATAATTCACCCCTCCACTTT.

The gene calls are TRBV7-2 and TRBJ2-3, with TRBD2 identical over 8 bases. The CDR3 spans 19 residues. Germline V lookup: CDR1 SGHTA, CDR2 FQGNSA. Unmatched junction bases numbered 21, after V lost 5 bases and J lost 5 bases. The CDR3 is CASSPPALAHGGARDTQYF. CDR3 sequence (DNA): TGTGCCAGCAGCCCCCCAGCTTTGGCCCACGGGGGGGCCAGAGATACGCAGTATTTT.

This sequence joins TRBV4-1 and TRBJ2-3, with 7 bases aligning to TRBD1. The CDR3 spans 17 residues. V trimming: 1 base; J trimming: 4 bases; junction bases outside the gene matches: 11. The germline V gene has CDR1 MGHRA and CDR2 YSYEKL. The CDR3 protein is CASSQVSGRGYADTQYF. The CDR3 coding sequence is TGCGCCAGCAGCCAAGTTTCGGGCAGGGGGTATGCAGATACGCAGTATTTT.

This clonotype has just a few counts. The genes are TRBV4-3 and TRBJ2-6, with D unclear. This CDR3 has 16 amino acids. The V end was cut by 0 bases, the J end by 4 bases, with 10 bases between. Germline-derived CDR1 and CDR2 are LGHNA and YSLEER. The CDR3 region is CASSQDRGAGANVLTF. The CDR3, as DNA: TGCGCCAGCAGCCAAGATCGAGGAGCCGGGGCCAACGTCCTGACTTTC.

The chain recombines TRBV19 with TRBJ1-2, with TRBD1 as a possible D gene (6 bases). Germline CDR1 is LNHDA and CDR2 is SQIVND (reference sequence). This CDR3 has 13 residues. V was pared by 5 bases and J by 6 bases, with 13 bases between. DNA of the CDR3: TGTGCCAGTAGTTTAGGACAGTTCGATGGCTACACCTTC. This sequence encodes CASSLGQFDGYTF.

This clonotype was picked up a small number of times. This sequence joins TRBV20-1 and TRBJ1-4, with D tentatively TRBD1 (6 bases). Germline-derived CDR1 and CDR2 are DFQATT and SNEGSKA (reference sequence). V was cut by 4 bases and J by 7 bases, with 28 bases left in between. The CDR3 spans 18 residues. The CDR3 loop is CSATGGKKGGRVPEKLFF. In DNA form, the CDR3 reads TGCAGTGCTACGGGGGGCAAAAAGGGAGGTCGCGTTCCTGAAAAACTGTTTTTT.

This clonotype was recorded at least ten times. The genes are TRBV2 and TRBJ1-4; tentative D call: TRBD1 (5 bases). V lost 7 bases to trimming and J lost 0 bases, with 12 bases between them. This CDR3 spans 15 amino acids. CDR1 and CDR2 (germline): SNHLY, FYNNEI. This chain's CDR3 is CASTGYSATNEKLFF. DNA of the CDR3: TGTGCCAGCACAGGGTACTCGGCAACTAATGAAAAACTGTTTTTT.

The genes are TRBV20-1 and TRBJ2-1, with TRBD2 matching 9 bases. Germline V gene sequence: CDR1 DFQATT, CDR2 SNEGSKA (reference sequence). The CDR3 consists of 19 residues. Trimming cost V 2 bases and J 0 bases; bases outside gene matches: 14. The CDR3 is CSARRREGQILSSYNEQFF. In DNA, the CDR3 is TGCAGTGCTAGAAGGCGGGAGGGCCAGATCCTCAGCTCCTACAATGAGCAGTTCTTC.

The rearrangement links TRBV6-2 or TRBV6-3 to TRBJ1-5; no definite D call. Per the germline V gene, CDR1 is MNHEY and CDR2 is SVGEGT. There are 12 residues in the CDR3. The ends were cut back, 5 bases at V and 5 bases at J, with 7 bases in the middle. The CDR3 region has the DNA TGTGCCAGCAGTCAGGACTATCAGCCCCAGCATTTT. Translation gives CASSQDYQPQHF.

This clonotype came up a few times. One end of the junction is discordant with germline, which a read error may explain. The chain couples TRBV2 to TRBJ1-3; 10 positions agree with TRBD1. Germline loops: CDR1 SNHLY, CDR2 FYNNEI. This CDR3 contains 15 residues. The CDR3 DNA follows: TGTGCCAGTAGTGCCGACAGGGGGCATGGAAACACCATATATTTT. This translates into CASSADRGHGNTIYF.

V gene TRBV5-1 combines with J gene TRBJ1-2; D not resolved. Germline CDR1 is SGHRS and CDR2 is YFSETQ. This CDR3 is 14 amino acids long. Trimming took 0 bases from V and 2 from J, leaving 8 bases between them. CDR3 bases: TGCGCCAGCAGCTTGGCCGCGACAAACTATGGCTACACCTTC. Encoded protein: CASSLAATNYGYTF.

A few counts support this clonotype. The chain links TRBV9 to TRBJ2-3; D might be TRBD2 (5 bases). V was clipped by 0 bases and J by 8 bases, with 16 bases between them. This CDR3 has 15 residues. Germline V lookup: CDR1 SGDLS, CDR2 YYNGEE. The CDR3 DNA reads TGTGCCAGCAGCGTAGCACCCCCCACGGCGGGTACGCAGTATTTT. It is translated as CASSVAPPTAGTQYF. Full variable domain (remainder filled in from reference TRBV9 and TRBJ2-3): DSGVTQTPKHLITATGQRVTLRCSPRSGDLSVYWYQQSLDQGLQFLIQYYNGEERAKGNILERFSAQQFPDLHSELNLSSLELGDSALYFCASSVAPPTAGTQYFGPGTRLTVL.

The chain carries TRBV18 and TRBJ2-1, with 9 bases aligning to TRBD2. The trim removed 5 bases at V and 4 bases at J, leaving 6 bases unmatched. CDR1 and CDR2 from the germline V gene are KGHSH and LQKENI. The CDR3 sequence is 15 residues long. DNA for the CDR3: TGTGCCAGCTCAAAGACTAGCGGATCTTACAATGAGCAGTTCTTC. This sequence encodes CASSKTSGSYNEQFF.

This clonotype turned up a few times. The rearrangement joins TRBV29-1 to TRBJ2-3; 7 nucleotides agree with TRBD2. CDR1 and CDR2 (germline): SQVTM, ANQGSEA. The J segment lost 2 bases and the V segment lost 3 bases, leaving 5 bases of the junction unmatched. This CDR3 has 14 residues. CDR3 protein: CSVDGGGPTDTQYF. Written as DNA, the CDR3 is TGCAGCGTTGATGGCGGGGGACCCACAGATACGCAGTATTTT.